This T cell receptor beta chain came from a study of cytomegalovirus exposure and HLA in healthy donors. Study results and caveats: There were some public TCRs occurring in many donors, but most TCR sequences were rare. TCR association rates varied by HLA locus in a later analysis, with DRB1 highest and HLA-C lowest.

The V end lost 2 bases, the J end lost 4 bases, and 15 bases lay between the germline ends. From germline, CDR1 is SGHDT and CDR2 YYEEEE. CDR3 length: 15 amino acids. PCR employed 60 Vbeta and 13 Jbeta primers. The assay was immunoSEQ multiplex PCR, and TCRdb's table has in-frame clones only and misses some. The data contain 150,000 to 200,000 clones, 70% to 80% of them singletons. This clone has more than one count but fewer than ten. Its specificity is unknown. Sequencing was performed on PBMCs. This sequence joins TRBV5-6 and TRBJ2-5, with D perhaps matching TRBD1 (6 bases). The sequence was obtained from a woman aged 25 to 45 in good health and CMV-seropositive. CDR3 region: CASSFRSLGGETQYF. DNA of the CDR3: TGTGCCAGCAGCTTTAGGTCCCTAGGGGGAGAGACCCAGTACTTC.